This T cell receptor beta chain was sequenced during a study of blood T cell repertoires in COVID-19 (dated by TCRdb to the early 2020s). Study-wide context: Collaborator samples came from the United States, Italy and Spain and covered acute and convalescent phases of COVID-19. The prospective study material was composed of cDNA or gDNA derived from T cells, B-cell-depleted T cells, or PBMCs. The dataset comprised deeply sampled blood TCRbeta repertoires from subjects exposed to, actively infected with, or recovered from COVID-19. The repertoires were made available in a free public database intended to serve as a resource for research on the immune response to SARS-CoV-2. The samples were drawn from two sources: the first 160 participants of the ongoing ImmuneRACE study, and 1,254 subjects contributed by 6 global collaborators. The sample metadata nearly always contained a de-identified subject ID, COVID-19 status, age in years and sex. Where available, HLA class I and class II types were obtained from metadata supplied by the sample provider rather than from assay-based typing.

Here is what the overall study found, with its caveats: The amount of clinical and demographic metadata varied by source and participant and was provided uncurated.

On this clone itself: The antigen this receptor binds is unknown. No quality values exist for individual bases; no much larger clone is one base distant.

TCRbeta CDR3 regions were amplified from genomic DNA using the immunoSEQ Assay, a bias-controlled multiplex PCR. As for the authors' bioinformatics: Within the assay, amplification of reference gene primers was used to estimate how many nucleated cells each sample contained. To quantify the absolute abundance of each unique TCRbeta CDR3 rearrangement, sequence reads were collapsed and filtered. For each sample, productive Simpson clonality was calculated as the square root of Simpson's diversity index across productive rearrangements. In TCRdb, the immuneACCESS table is reduced to in-frame sequences with V and J assigned. These tables do not hold every clone; where another copy was compared, an unresolved V gene accounts for under half, and the others remain unexplained. The D gene and trimming were derived from the DNA, and the V and J assignments and clone size from that table. Present in this sample are fewer than 450,000 clones, 90% of which were seen just once. The ten largest account for around 0.6% of the sample.

Participants in the prospective study were aged 18 to 89 years, lived in 20 to 30 United States geographic areas, and enrolled through a virtual design. Cohort assignment in the prospective study relied on participant-reported clinical history from a screening survey and a study questionnaire. Recovered participants in ImmuneRACE Cohort 3 were defined as having two consecutive negative NP/OP PCR tests, clearance from a healthcare professional, or resolution of symptoms. In the prospective study, whole blood, serum and a nasopharyngeal or oropharyngeal swab were collected from each participant by mobile phlebotomists. Prospective study participants could optionally give additional blood draws and questionnaires over a roughly two-month period. Prospective study blood samples were shipped either frozen or at room temperature before DNA extraction. The CDR3 has 14 amino acids, counting the end cysteine and phenylalanine. Only the CDR3 DNA stays, 42 bases, in frame from base 1. V drops 3 bases and J drops 4 bases, leaving 10 bases in between. In the germline V gene, CDR1 corresponds to SGHTA and CDR2 to FQGNSA.

The sample taken for sequencing was PBMCs or T cells enriched from blood (not recorded which). This TCR came from a man aged 18 to 30 who had recovered from COVID-19. The sequence joins TRBV7-2 to TRBJ1-3; TRBD1 is perhaps the D gene, given 5 matching bases. The CDR3 protein sequence reads: CASSFGGSGNTIYF. In nucleotide form, the sequence is TGTGCCAGCAGCTTCGGGGGATCAGGAAACACCATATATTTT.